This T cell receptor beta chain came from a study of shared clonotypes between healthy human individuals. Around 30,000 T cell genomes (approximately 180 ng DNA) went into each sorted-subset replicate. Method: immunoSEQ multiplex PCR; TCRdb's copy keeps in-frame clones and lacks some. The sample has approximately 2.4 million clones, more than 90% seen once. CDR3 length equals 15 residues. From germline, CDR1 is MNHEY and CDR2 SVGAGI. The V end was cut by 1 base, the J end by 3 bases, with 13 bases between. Note on this clone: The antigen is undetermined.

Study-wide results and limits: Deeper or shallower sequencing was expected to change how clonotypes are shared among donors.

All the donors were Caucasian adults who lived in Nashville, Tennessee. Into CD45RA+ naive and CD45RA-negative memory subsets, the CD4+ cells were split. The sequenced sample was naive CD4+ T cells sorted from blood. Subset indicated: CD45RA+ positively selected. The rearrangement links TRBV6-5 to TRBJ2-7; the D gene is possibly TRBD1 (5 bases). The source is a man aged 18 to 30 in good health. The CDR3 is CASSYWQGSFYEQYF. The CDR3 DNA is TGTGCCAGCAGTTACTGGCAGGGATCTTTCTACGAGCAGTACTTC.